This T cell receptor beta chain was found in a study of blood T cell repertoires in COVID-19. Study-wide background: Spain, Italy and the United States supplied samples that represented acute and convalescent COVID-19. T cells, B-cell-depleted T cells, or PBMCs supplied cDNA or gDNA.

In the source study's methods: Amplification with reference gene primers provided the estimates of nucleated cell counts. TCRdb's table, derived via immunoSEQ multiplex PCR, lists solely in-frame clones and lacks some. The V and J calls and the clone size are those of that table, but D and trimming were determined from the DNA. This sample yields a few hundred thousand clones, of which 85% are seen a single time; 3.5% to 4% belongs to the top ten. The J segment lost 5 bases and the V segment lost 3 bases, leaving 3 bases of the junction unmatched. This CDR3 region has 13 residues. In germline, CDR1 is LNHDA, CDR2 SQIVND (reference sequence).

This receptor was identified in a woman between 18 and 29 years old with acute or convalescent COVID-19. V usage is TRBV19 and J usage is TRBJ2-7, with TRBD2 identical over 8 bases. Material: peripheral blood. The CDR3 loop reads CASSIQLADEQYF. CDR3 bases: TGTGCCAGTAGTATCCAACTAGCGGACGAGCAGTACTTC.